Sequencing of this TCR beta chain was carried out in a study of memory B cells and T cells in multiple sclerosis. To note about this clone: As yet, its antigen is unknown.

The CDR3 sequence is 16 residues long. CDR1 SEHNR and CDR2 FQNEAQ come from the germline V gene (reference sequence). Trimming removed 6 bases from V and 3 bases from J; junction bases left unmatched: 11. TCRdb's table, derived via immunoSEQ multiplex PCR, lists solely in-frame clones and lacks some. This table holds hundreds of clones, 81% found once. Study findings and constraints: Clone-set sizes differed between compartments, so shared clonotype counts needed normalization.

This rearrangement joins TRBV7-9 to TRBJ2-5; 9 nucleotides match TRBD1. The material sequenced was brain tissue. The sequence derives from a human donor with multiple sclerosis. CDR3 protein: CASSHPAGQGEETQYF. Here the CDR3 DNA reads TGTGCCAGCAGTCACCCAGCGGGACAGGGCGAAGAGACCCAGTACTTC.